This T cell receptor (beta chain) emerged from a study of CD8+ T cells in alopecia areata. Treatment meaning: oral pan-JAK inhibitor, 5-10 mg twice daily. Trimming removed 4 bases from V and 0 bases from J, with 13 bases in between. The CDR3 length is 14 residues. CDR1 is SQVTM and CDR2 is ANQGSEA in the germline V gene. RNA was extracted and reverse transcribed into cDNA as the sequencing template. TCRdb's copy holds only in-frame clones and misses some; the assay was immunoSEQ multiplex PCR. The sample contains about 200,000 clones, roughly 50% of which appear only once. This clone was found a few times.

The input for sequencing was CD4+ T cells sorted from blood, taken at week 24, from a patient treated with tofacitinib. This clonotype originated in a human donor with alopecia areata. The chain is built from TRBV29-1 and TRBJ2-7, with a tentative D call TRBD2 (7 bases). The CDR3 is CSVVLRGHSYEQYF. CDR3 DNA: TGCAGCGTTGTTCTGCGGGGGCACTCCTACGAGCAGTACTTC.